This T cell receptor (beta chain) was captured in a study of cytomegalovirus exposure and HLA in healthy donors. The donors gave bone marrow, and they were healthy. Study results and limitations: Productive rates of about 90% or about 30% were seen for most TCR beta V segments in an earlier analysis. Analyses of presence and absence presupposed an approximately uniform sequencing depth across donors. Researchers left out some V segments, among them TRBV6-2 and TRBV6-3, as indistinguishable.

With respect to this clone: What it recognizes is unknown.

The V gene end was trimmed by 2 bases and the J gene end by 1 base; junction bases not matched to a gene: 1. The CDR3 has 16 residues. CDR1 KGHSH and CDR2 LQKENI come from the germline V gene. Use of 60 Vbeta and 13 Jbeta primers characterized the PCR. The assay was immunoSEQ multiplex PCR, and TCRdb's table has in-frame clones only and misses some. The table has about 130,000 clones, 81% seen once; the top ten hold about 0.7%. The TCR comes from a man in his late teens or twenties in good health and CMV-seronegative. The chain carries TRBV18 and TRBJ2-3; TRBD2 matches 12 bases. The source material was PBMCs. As DNA, the CDR3 is TGTGCCAGCTCACCAAGACTAGCGGGGGGCACAGATACGCAGTATTTT. Translating gives CASSPRLAGGTDTQYF.